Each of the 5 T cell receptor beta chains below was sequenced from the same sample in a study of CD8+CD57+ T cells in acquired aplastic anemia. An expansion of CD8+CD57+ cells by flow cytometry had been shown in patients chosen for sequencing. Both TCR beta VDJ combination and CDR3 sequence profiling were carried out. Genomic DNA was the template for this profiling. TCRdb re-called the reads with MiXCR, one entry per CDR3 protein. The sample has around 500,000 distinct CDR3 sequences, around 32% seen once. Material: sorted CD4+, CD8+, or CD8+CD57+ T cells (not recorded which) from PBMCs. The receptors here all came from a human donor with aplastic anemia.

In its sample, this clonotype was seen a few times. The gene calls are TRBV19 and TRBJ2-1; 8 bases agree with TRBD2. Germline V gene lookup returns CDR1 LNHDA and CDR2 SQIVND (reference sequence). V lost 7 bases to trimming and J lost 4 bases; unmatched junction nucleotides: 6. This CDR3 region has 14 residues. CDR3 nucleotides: TGTGCCAGTAATGCGGGGGGACCTTACAATGAGCAGTTCTTC. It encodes CASNAGGPYNEQFF.

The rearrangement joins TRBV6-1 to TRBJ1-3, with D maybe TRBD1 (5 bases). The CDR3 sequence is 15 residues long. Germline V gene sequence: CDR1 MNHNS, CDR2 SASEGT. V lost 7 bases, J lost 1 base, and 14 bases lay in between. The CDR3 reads CASTNRQKSGNTIYF. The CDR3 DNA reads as TGTGCCAGCACAAATCGACAGAAGTCTGGAAACACCATATATTTT.

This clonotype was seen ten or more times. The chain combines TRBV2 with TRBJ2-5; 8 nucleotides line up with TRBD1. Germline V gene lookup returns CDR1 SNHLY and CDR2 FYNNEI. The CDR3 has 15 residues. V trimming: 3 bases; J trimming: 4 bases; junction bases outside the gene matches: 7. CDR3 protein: CASSEFQGAGETQYF. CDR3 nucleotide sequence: TGTGCCAGCAGTGAGTTTCAGGGGGCAGGAGAGACCCAGTACTTC.

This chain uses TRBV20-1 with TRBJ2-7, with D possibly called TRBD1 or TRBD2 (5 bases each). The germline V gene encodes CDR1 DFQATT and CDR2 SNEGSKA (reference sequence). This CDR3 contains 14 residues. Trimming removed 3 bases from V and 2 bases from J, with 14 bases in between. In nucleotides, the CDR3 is TGCAGTGCTAGGTCACGGGGCTCGACCTACGAGCAGTACTTC. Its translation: CSARSRGSTYEQYF.

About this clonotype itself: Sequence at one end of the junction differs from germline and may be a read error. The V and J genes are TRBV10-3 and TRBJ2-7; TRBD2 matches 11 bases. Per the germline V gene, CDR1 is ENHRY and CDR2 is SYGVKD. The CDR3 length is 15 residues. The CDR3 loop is CASSNSGGARIEQYF. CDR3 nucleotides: TGTGCCAGCAGTAATAGCGGGGGGGCCCGCATCGAGCAGTACTTC.